This T cell receptor beta chain is from a study of cytomegalovirus exposure and HLA in healthy donors. A note on this clone: The antigen is unknown.

With 60 Vbeta and 13 Jbeta primers, the PCR was carried out. TCRdb's copy holds only in-frame clones and misses some; the assay was immunoSEQ multiplex PCR. The data hold 200,000 to 250,000 clones, with about 72% observed a single time. Regarding the study as a whole: The sole available immune exposure information was CMV serostatus. Later work found most CMV-associated TCR beta chains apparently HLA-restricted. After further analysis at a later stage, 15,000 to 20,000 TCR beta sequences were associated with HLA alleles at 0.05 false discovery rate.

Material for sequencing was PBMCs. The sequence was obtained from a male donor in good health and CMV-seronegative.

The CDR3 DNA reads TGTGCCAGCAGTTATCAGGGAAGCTCTGGAAACACCATATATTTT. Translating it yields CASSYQGSSGNTIYF. The rearrangement links TRBV6-5 to TRBJ1-3, with a tentative D call TRBD1 (5 bases). This CDR3 is built from 15 residues. V dropped 3 bases and J dropped 0 bases, with 9 bases sitting between them. CDR1 is MNHEY, CDR2 SVGAGI, per germline.